Presented here are 9 T cell receptor beta chains from one specimen sequenced in a study of breast tumors, draining lymph nodes, adjacent tissues. TCRdb redid the calling of the multiplex PCR reads with MiXCR, one entry per CDR3 protein. The sample records around 230,000 distinct CDR3 sequences, about 34% being singletons. The lymph nodes were axillary draining lymph nodes from breast cancer patients. Sequencing input: axillary lymph node tissue. Receptors were obtained from a female donor with breast cancer. Some clones in this sample may be carry-over from other donors' samples.

The table lists this clonotype with many counts. V and J are TRBV29-1 and TRBJ2-5; TRBD1 might be the D (6 bases). Germline loops: CDR1 SQVTM, CDR2 ANQGSEA. The V gene lost 4 bases and the J gene lost 1 base, with 16 bases spanning the gap. The CDR3 consists of 15 residues. The DNA of the CDR3 is TGCAGCGTTGGGGGGCAGGGGCCATTCCAAGAGACCCAGTACTTC. As protein: CSVGGQGPFQETQYF. The full variable domain, with the rest looked up from reference TRBV29-1 and TRBJ2-5, is SAVISQKPSRDICQRGTSLTIQCQVDSQVTMMFWYRQQPGQSLTLIATANQGSEATYESGFVIDKFPISRPNLTFSTLTVSNMSPEDSSIYLCSVGGQGPFQETQYFGPGTRLLVL.

This chain links TRBV10-2 with TRBJ2-2; TRBD1 matches at 7 bases. The J segment lost 0 bases and the V segment lost 2 bases, leaving 12 bases of the junction unmatched. The CDR3 is made up of 19 amino acids. Germline V gene sequence: CDR1 WSHSY, CDR2 SAAADI. CDR3 DNA: TGCGCCAGCAGTGAGAGGGACAGATACTACACTACGAACACCGGGGAGCTGTTTTTT. It yields the protein CASSERDRYYTTNTGELFF.

There are many counts of this clonotype. The chain recombines TRBV5-1 with TRBJ1-1; no reliable D call. The V gene's germline CDR1 is SGHRS and CDR2 YFSETQ. This CDR3 is 13 amino acids long. V lost 0 bases, J lost 4 bases, and 7 bases lay in between. The CDR3 sequence is CASSLASGTEAFF. In DNA, the CDR3 is TGCGCCAGCAGCTTGGCCAGCGGCACTGAAGCTTTCTTT.

This clonotype occurred many times. This chain joins TRBV27 and TRBJ2-7, with 9 bases lining up with TRBD2. The CDR3 extends over 13 amino acids. Per the germline V gene, CDR1 is MNHEY and CDR2 is SMNVEV (reference sequence). V dropped 8 bases and J dropped 4; count of bases not matched to a gene: 6. The CDR3, as DNA: TGTGCCAGCCTTACTAGCGGGCCGTACGAGCAGTACTTC. This codes for CASLTSGPYEQYF.

This clonotype appeared many times. Compared with germline, one end of the junction differs, possibly owing to a read error. The DNA for the CDR3 is TGTGCCAGCAGTCACTCGGCTAGGGGGCGCAAGGACTATGGCTACACCTTC. Its translation: CASSHSARGRKDYGYTF. The chain combines TRBV6-5 with TRBJ1-2, with 7 bases matching TRBD1. The CDR3 has 17 residues. Germline CDR1 and CDR2: MNHEY and SVGAGI.

This clonotype appeared many times. This chain links TRBV10-3 with TRBJ2-7; 9 positions agree with TRBD2. Germline CDR1 and CDR2: ENHRY and SYGVKD. J lost 1 base, V lost 7 bases, and 5 bases had no gene match. CDR3 length equals 14 residues. For the CDR3, the DNA is TGTGCCATCAAGGTAGCGGGAGAATCCTACGAGCAGTACTTC. Protein sequence: CAIKVAGESYEQYF.

The chain employs TRBV27 and TRBJ2-1; unclear D gene. Germline CDR1 reads MNHEY; CDR2 reads SMNVEV (reference sequence). The CDR3 runs 12 residues. V lost 8 bases, J lost 5 bases, and 10 bases lay in between. The DNA of the CDR3 is TGTGCCAGCCAAGGAAGGGACAATGAGCAGTTCTTC. This gives the protein CASQGRDNEQFF.

This clonotype was seen repeatedly, ten times or more. The genes are TRBV7-9 and TRBJ2-3, with D tentatively TRBD1 or TRBD2 (6 bases each). Germline V gene data show CDR1 as SEHNR and CDR2 as FQNEAQ (reference sequence). V lost 4 bases and J lost 4, with 27 bases in between. The CDR3 is 19 residues long. For the CDR3, the DNA is TGTGCCAGCAGCTCCCCTGCTGGGGGGCCACGAGAGGTAGCAGATACGCAGTATTTT. This translates into CASSSPAGGPREVADTQYF.

The chain employs TRBV24-1 and TRBJ1-4, with D possibly matching TRBD1 (5 bases). CDR3 size: 17 residues. The V gene's germline CDR1 is KGHDR and CDR2 SFDVKD. V shed 8 bases and J shed 17 bases, with 35 bases lying between them. The CDR3 here is CATIQTEGTEIIENFFF. In nucleotides, the CDR3 is TGTGCCACCATCCAAACCGAGGGGACGGAAATTATTGAAAACTTTTTTTTT.